This is a list of T cell receptor beta chains from one sample in a study of T cell changes during pregnancy in multiple sclerosis. Generated by immunoSEQ multiplex PCR, the TCRdb table keeps only in-frame clones and is missing some. Here the sample spans some 120,000 clones, about 95% being singletons. The source material was peripheral blood, sampled after pregnancy. The receptors come from a female donor with multiple sclerosis, enrolled in a pregnancy study. CDR3s leave out the opening cysteine and the closing phenylalanine or tryptophan. Fields, in order: V gene, J gene, CDR3 protein.

v_call: TRBV6-1
j_call: TRBJ2-2
cdr3_aa: ASSDYRFSADDGELF

v_call: TRBV2
j_call: TRBJ2-1
cdr3_aa: ASSEASGRFNEQF

v_call: TRBV7-6
j_call: TRBJ2-1
cdr3_aa: ASSWGTSDNNEQF

v_call: TRBV28
j_call: TRBJ2-2
cdr3_aa: ASNNLNTGELF

v_call: TRBV28
j_call: TRBJ1-1
cdr3_aa: ASSLWAVNTEAF

v_call: TRBV6-1
j_call: TRBJ2-3
cdr3_aa: ASIGHTDTQY

v_call: TRBV2
j_call: TRBJ2-7
cdr3_aa: ASTMITSSYEQY

v_call: TRBV7-9
j_call: TRBJ2-1
cdr3_aa: ASSLPSGRAKNEQF

v_call: TRBV5-1
j_call: TRBJ2-4
cdr3_aa: ASSLAPSGLGAKNIQY

v_call: TRBV14
j_call: TRBJ1-2
cdr3_aa: ASSQAPFPLGYGYT

v_call: TRBV19
j_call: TRBJ2-7
cdr3_aa: ASSIVAGSEQY

v_call: TRBV15
j_call: TRBJ2-7
cdr3_aa: ATAIDGRTEQY

v_call: TRBV12-5
j_call: TRBJ2-3
cdr3_aa: ASGLLEGETQY

v_call: TRBV6-5
j_call: TRBJ1-2
cdr3_aa: ASSYSRAGDGYT

v_call: TRBV6-5
j_call: TRBJ2-5
cdr3_aa: AISTGLAGGETQY

v_call: TRBV25-1
j_call: TRBJ2-2
cdr3_aa: ASSDRTSRSGELF

v_call: TRBV7-2
j_call: TRBJ2-7
cdr3_aa: ASSLVRGYEQY

v_call: TRBV9
j_call: TRBJ2-2
cdr3_aa: ATNALQESGELF

v_call: TRBV27
j_call: TRBJ1-2
cdr3_aa: ASRRYRGSYNGYT

v_call: TRBV10-3
j_call: TRBJ1-2
cdr3_aa: AIRVRQGASDGYT

v_call: TRBV7-2
j_call: TRBJ2-3
cdr3_aa: ASKLAGGPTDTQY

v_call: TRBV7-2
j_call: TRBJ2-7
cdr3_aa: ASSFQGALYEQY

v_call: TRBV7-9
j_call: TRBJ2-7
cdr3_aa: ASSSGLAEYEQY

v_call: TRBV28
j_call: TRBJ2-5
cdr3_aa: ASTPSGRWETQY

v_call: TRBV13
j_call: TRBJ1-1
cdr3_aa: ASSSTANTEAF

v_call: TRBV5-1
j_call: TRBJ1-5
cdr3_aa: ASSPRGGDQPQH

v_call: TRBV18
j_call: TRBJ1-1
cdr3_aa: ASSPFLSGGDTEAF

v_call: TRBV5-1
j_call: TRBJ1-1
cdr3_aa: ASSRAGGRNTEAF

v_call: TRBV14
j_call: TRBJ2-1
cdr3_aa: ASSPGLAGGIAEQF

v_call: TRBV6-1
j_call: TRBJ2-7
cdr3_aa: ASCLAGPYEQY

v_call: TRBV28
j_call: TRBJ1-2
cdr3_aa: ASSLDRVYGYT

v_call: TRBV9
j_call: TRBJ2-7
cdr3_aa: ASSVAQHSYEQY

v_call: TRBV27
j_call: TRBJ2-7
cdr3_aa: ASSLLATYEQY

v_call: TRBV14
j_call: TRBJ2-1
cdr3_aa: ASSWTGVRNEQF

v_call: TRBV5-5
j_call: TRBJ1-1
cdr3_aa: ASSPGPLGPEAF

v_call: TRBV4-3
j_call: TRBJ2-5
cdr3_aa: ASSLNPGLTLETQY

v_call: TRBV28
j_call: TRBJ2-7
cdr3_aa: ASSLSGAGEEQY

v_call: TRBV2
j_call: TRBJ2-6
cdr3_aa: ASSDPPQGSGANVLT

v_call: TRBV19
j_call: TRBJ1-1
cdr3_aa: ASSANPPNTEAF

v_call: TRBV4-3
j_call: TRBJ2-7
cdr3_aa: ASSQDEAHTQYEQY

v_call: TRBV19
j_call: TRBJ2-1
cdr3_aa: ASSIRDRGNSGNEQF

v_call: TRBV29-1
j_call: TRBJ2-2
cdr3_aa: SAKTSNTGELF

v_call: TRBV5-1
j_call: TRBJ1-1
cdr3_aa: ASSFGRLNTEAF

v_call: TRBV27
j_call: TRBJ2-4
cdr3_aa: ASSLSFRGKDIQY

v_call: TRBV6-6
j_call: TRBJ2-7
cdr3_aa: ASSAGTASYEQY

v_call: TRBV6-4
j_call: TRBJ2-1
cdr3_aa: ASSNLAGKNEQF

v_call: TRBV2
j_call: TRBJ1-1
cdr3_aa: ASSERGIAVEAF

v_call: TRBV7-8
j_call: TRBJ2-5
cdr3_aa: ASSLAGARVRETQY

v_call: TRBV4-3
j_call: TRBJ1-1
cdr3_aa: ASSQSMIGTGIGNTEAF

v_call: TRBV5-1
j_call: TRBJ2-2
cdr3_aa: ASSLGQGPGELF

v_call: TRBV27
j_call: TRBJ2-1
cdr3_aa: ASSSGLAVYNEQF